This is a list of T cell receptor beta chains from one sample in a study of T cell responses to AZD1222 COVID-19 vaccine. Assay: immunoSEQ multiplex PCR; the TCRdb copy retains only in-frame clones and omits some. Among about 200,000 clones listed, approximately 94% were seen once. Sample: peripheral blood, taken 28 days after the second dose of the MenACWY control vaccine. Receptor source: an adult who received the MenACWY meningococcal vaccine as a control. CDR3s include the opening cysteine and the closing phenylalanine or tryptophan. Fields, in order: CDR3 protein, CDR3 DNA, D gene, clone size, J gene, V gene. The D gene is left open where the match is weak. For some rows the clone size is stated as once, few or many, or as a class when expanded; others skip it.

CASSYSSGQPQHF TGTGCCAGCAGTTACTCGAGCGGGCAGCCCCAGCATTTT . . TRBJ1-5 TRBV6-5
CASSEDSENTEAFF TGTGCCAGCAGTGAAGACAGTGAGAACACTGAAGCTTTCTTT . few TRBJ1-1 TRBV6-1
CAWSTGPEQPQHF TGTGCCTGGAGCACAGGGCCGGAACAGCCCCAGCATTTT . . TRBJ1-5 TRBV30
CASSNARGSDEQYF TGTGCCAGCAGCAACGCCAGGGGGTCAGACGAGCAGTACTTC TRBD1 . TRBJ2-7 TRBV27
CASHPPARAGTEAFF TGTGCCAGCCATCCGCCGGCCAGGGCTGGTACTGAAGCTTTCTTT . . TRBJ1-1 TRBV19
CASGGTTGDGYTF TGTGCCAGCGGGGGAACGACAGGGGACGGCTACACCTTC TRBD1 . TRBJ1-2 TRBV25-1
CASSRQASYEQYF TGTGCCAGCAGCCGACAGGCCTCCTACGAGCAGTACTTC . . TRBJ2-7 TRBV11-3
CASRRLAGDLDTQYF TGTGCCAGCAGGCGACTAGCGGGAGATTTAGATACGCAGTATTTT TRBD2 . TRBJ2-3 TRBV2
CASTTGSPRNTEAFF TGTGCCAGCACTACGGGGTCACCAAGGAACACTGAAGCTTTCTTT . . TRBJ1-1 TRBV28
CASQGQGDGYTF TGCGCCAGCCAGGGACAGGGAGATGGCTACACCTTC TRBD1 . TRBJ1-2 TRBV5-1
CASSFGRTYEQYF TGTGCCAGCAGTTTTGGAAGAACCTACGAGCAGTACTTC . . TRBJ2-7 TRBV27
CAWVGTGQSYEQYF TGTGCCTGGGTAGGGACAGGCCAGTCCTACGAGCAGTACTTC TRBD1 once TRBJ2-7 TRBV30
CASSGQTTTNEKLFF TGTGCCAGCTCCGGACAGACTACAACTAATGAAAAACTGTTTTTT . . TRBJ1-4 TRBV2
CASSLAGGSEQYF TGTGCCAGCTCACTAGCGGGAGGCTCTGAGCAGTACTTC TRBD2 . TRBJ2-7 TRBV19
CASSQERGGLETQYF TGTGCCAGCAGCCAAGAAAGGGGGGGACTAGAGACCCAGTACTTC . few TRBJ2-5 TRBV4-2
CASSYSVGGAYGYTF TGTGCCAGCAGTTACTCTGTTGGCGGGGCCTATGGCTACACCTTC . . TRBJ1-2 TRBV6-6
CASSLDRARGYTF TGTGCCAGCAGCCTCGACAGGGCCCGTGGCTACACCTTC TRBD1 . TRBJ1-2 TRBV7-9
CAISDGTGRVTEAFF TGTGCCATCAGTGATGGGACAGGGAGGGTCACTGAAGCTTTCTTT TRBD1 . TRBJ1-1 TRBV10-3
CASSYSNEQFF TGTGCCAGCAGTTACAGCAATGAGCAGTTCTTC . once TRBJ2-1 TRBV28
CASSPRDSGNEQFF TGTGCCAGCAGCCCCCGGGACTCCGGCAATGAGCAGTTCTTC . . TRBJ2-1 TRBV7-8
CASSVLAGDAGELFF TGTGCCAGTAGTGTCCTAGCGGGGGACGCCGGGGAGCTGTTTTTT TRBD2 . TRBJ2-2 TRBV19
CASSFQGSYEQYF TGTGCCAGCAGTTTTCAGGGTTCCTACGAGCAGTACTTC . . TRBJ2-7 TRBV27
CATSSRGSTGELFF TGTGCCACCTCGTCCAGGGGGAGCACCGGGGAGCTGTTTTTT TRBD1 . TRBJ2-2 TRBV19
CAWRGAYEQYF TGTGCCTGGAGGGGGGCCTACGAGCAGTACTTC . . TRBJ2-7 TRBV30
CASSRPGTGVGGSDEQYF TGTGCCAGCTCACGACCCGGGACAGGTGTTGGGGGTTCGGACGAGCAGTACTTC TRBD1 . TRBJ2-7 TRBV18
CASSTGTSGSDEQFF TGTGCCAGCAGCACAGGGACTAGCGGGAGTGACGAGCAGTTCTTC TRBD2 . TRBJ2-1 TRBV7-3
CASSRSGTPGNLYEQYF TGTGCCAGCAGTCGCTCAGGGACCCCCGGGAATCTCTACGAGCAGTACTTC . . TRBJ2-7 TRBV27
CASRYRGYTF TGTGCCAGTAGATACCGTGGCTACACCTTC . . TRBJ1-2 TRBV19
CASSDSQGRNEQYF TGTGCCAGCAGTGATAGTCAGGGGCGGAACGAGCAGTACTTC . once TRBJ2-7 TRBV2
CASSSPTGAREQYF TGTGCCAGCAGTTCCCCGACAGGGGCTCGGGAGCAGTACTTC TRBD1 . TRBJ2-7 TRBV6-5
CSVAGRMNTEAFF TGCAGCGTCGCGGGACGGATGAACACTGAAGCTTTCTTT . . TRBJ1-1 TRBV29-1